The clone carrying this T cell receptor (beta chain) was counted ten times or more. Its antigen is not identified. One end of the junction does not line up with germline, which may come from a read error. The germline V gene encodes CDR1 SGHTA and CDR2 FQGNSA. The CDR3 is 15 amino acids. The data belong to a study of regulatory T cells in long-lasting Graves disease. Study-wide results and limits: For persistent Graves' patients, TCR diversity was lower than for newly diagnosed ones. Analysis covered peripheral blood alone, not thyroid tissue.

HTBI primers from iRepertoire and Arm-PCR of CDR3 regions yielded the TCR beta libraries. TCRdb re-called the multiplex PCR reads with MiXCR, one entry per CDR3 protein. The top ten hold 45% to 70% of the sample, which has some 300,000 distinct CDR3 sequences, 22% seen once. Specified time point: persistent/refractory GD, antithyroid drugs over 5 years with positive TRAb. Making the TCR library involved RNA that had been extracted from PBMCs. It was an endocrinology department in Xi'an, China, that provided the patients. The TCR comes from a female donor with Graves disease. The V gene is TRBV7-2, the J gene TRBJ2-2; 7 nucleotides align to TRBD2. The sequencing here drew on peripheral blood mononuclear cells (PBMCs), taken when the disease was refractory, from a patient treated with antithyroid drugs. The CDR3 region is CASSQGEGVHGELFF. The CDR3 nucleotides read TGCGCCAGCAGCCAAGGGGAGGGCGTACACGGGGAGCTGTTTTTT.